A single sample is the source of the 15 T cell receptor beta chains below, sequenced in a study of T-cell reconstitution after alpha-beta-depleted transplantation in children. For TCRbeta, the library was prepared with unique molecular identifiers. Via MiXCR, TCRdb re-called the PCR reads, giving one row per CDR3 protein. The sample holds about a million distinct CDR3 sequences, about 29% seen once. This specimen consisted of PBMCs, mostly from graft donor cells, obtained 360 days after TCRalphabeta/CD19-depleted stem cell transplant. All receptors derive from a boy in the first two years of life who had a stem cell transplant for SCID, so the T cells may come from the graft donor.

A few counts support this clonotype. The genes are TRBV12-3 or TRBV12-4 and TRBJ2-7; 8 bases map to TRBD2. The CDR3 has 15 amino acids. Trimming cost V 6 bases and J 4 bases; bases outside gene matches: 11. CDR3 DNA: TGTGCCAGCAGGCCGGGGGGGCAGGGGATTTACGAGCAGTACTTC. It translates to CASRPGGQGIYEQYF.

This clonotype was seen a handful of times. The chain uses TRBV4-1 and TRBJ2-3, with TRBD1 identical over 11 bases. V shed 3 bases and J 5 bases; nucleotides not matched to a gene: 7. Per germline, CDR1 MGHRA and CDR2 YSYEKL. The CDR3 has 16 residues. In DNA form, the CDR3 reads TGCGCCAGCAGCCACCAGGACAGGGGGCTCATAGATACGCAGTATTTT. Amino acids: CASSHQDRGLIDTQYF.

The rearrangement joins TRBV12-3 or TRBV12-4 to TRBJ1-2; 9 bases agree with TRBD1. The length of the CDR3 is 17 residues. J lost 0 bases, V lost 5 bases, and 10 bases had no gene match. DNA for the CDR3: TGTGCCAGCAGTCCGTTCTCAGGGACAGGGTCTAACTATGGCTACACCTTC. Its translation: CASSPFSGTGSNYGYTF.

In this sample, this clonotype turned up a few times. The rearrangement joins TRBV15 to TRBJ2-3; D unclear. V was pared by 0 bases and J by 6 bases, with 7 bases between. The CDR3 sequence is 13 residues long. Germline assignment: CDR1 LNHNV and CDR2 YYDKDF (reference sequence). The CDR3 is CATSRDLPDTQYF. CDR3 nucleotide sequence: TGTGCCACCAGCAGAGATCTTCCGGATACGCAGTATTTT.

This clonotype was detected a few times. The chain joins TRBV6-1 to TRBJ2-6; D may be TRBD1 or TRBD2 (6 bases each). The CDR3 is 17 residues long. V lost 5 bases to trimming and J lost 4 bases, with 18 bases between them. In germline, CDR1 is MNHNS, CDR2 SASEGT. Written as DNA, the CDR3 is TGTGCCAGCAGTCCCGATTGGGGGGCGTTGGGGGCCAACGTCCTGACTTTC. It yields the protein CASSPDWGALGANVLTF.

The rearrangement joins TRBV15 to TRBJ2-7; TRBD2 might be the D (6 bases). CDR3 size: 15 residues. CDR1 LNHNV and CDR2 YYDKDF come from the germline V gene (reference sequence). V was pared by 0 bases and J by 3 bases, with 12 bases between. As DNA, the CDR3 is TGTGCCACCAGCAGAGAGGGGGAGGCAAACTACGAGCAGTACTTC. It specifies CATSREGEANYEQYF.

This clonotype was counted many times. This chain links TRBV20-1 with TRBJ2-1; possibly TRBD1 or TRBD2 for D (5 bases each). CDR1 is DFQATT and CDR2 is SNEGSKA in the germline V gene (reference sequence). This CDR3 spans 16 amino acids. Trimming removed 0 bases from V and 4 bases from J, with 16 bases in between. The CDR3 sequence: CSARDAGPRGYNEQFF. The CDR3 coding sequence is TGCAGTGCTAGAGACGCCGGACCGAGGGGATACAATGAGCAGTTCTTC.

The rearrangement links TRBV4-3 to TRBJ1-1; possible D gene TRBD1, 5 bases. This CDR3 has 18 amino acids. V lost 1 base and J 1 base, leaving 19 bases between the germline ends. Germline V lookup: CDR1 LGHNA, CDR2 YSLEER. The CDR3 reads CASSQGWSGAWGNTEAFF. The CDR3 nucleotides read TGCGCCAGCAGCCAAGGTTGGAGCGGGGCCTGGGGGAACACTGAAGCTTTCTTT.

The chain has TRBV2 and TRBJ2-7, with TRBD1 matching 10 bases. Unmatched junction bases numbered 5, after V lost 6 bases and J lost 6 bases. This CDR3 contains 13 residues. CDR1 and CDR2 from the germline V gene are SNHLY and FYNNEI. The CDR3 region is CASRGTGESEQYF. CDR3 bases: TGTGCCAGCAGAGGGACAGGGGAGTCCGAGCAGTACTTC.

The J gene is TRBJ2-1, the V gene TRBV27, with D unclear. The germline CDR1 and CDR2 sequences are MNHEY and SMNVEV (reference sequence). The V gene lost 3 bases and the J gene lost 4 bases, with 7 bases spanning the gap. The CDR3 runs 13 residues. The CDR3 reads CASSFSQYNEQFF. CDR3 DNA: TGTGCCAGCAGTTTCAGTCAGTACAATGAGCAGTTCTTC.

This sequence joins TRBV20-1 and TRBJ2-5; D unclear. The CDR3 is 11 residues long. Germline V gene lookup returns CDR1 DFQATT and CDR2 SNEGSKA (reference sequence). Trimming shortened V by 2 bases and J by 4 bases, and 5 bases separated the two germline ends. CDR3 loop: CSARLPETQYF. CDR3 sequence (DNA): TGCAGTGCTAGACTTCCAGAGACCCAGTACTTC.

This rearrangement joins TRBV6-5 to TRBJ2-5; the D gene is possibly TRBD2 (6 bases). Germline CDR1 MNHEY, CDR2 SVGAGI. The CDR3 contains 12 residues. The V end was cut by 5 bases, the J end by 10 bases, with 14 bases between. This chain's CDR3 is CASSNYLGGQYF. CDR3 coding DNA: TGTGCCAGCAGTAATTACTTGGGAGGCCAGTACTTC.

This clonotype has a handful of counts. The V and J genes are TRBV27 and TRBJ1-2, with 7 positions matching TRBD1. Germline lookup yields CDR1 MNHEY and CDR2 SMNVEV (reference sequence). J lost 2 bases, V lost 2 bases, and 5 bases had no gene match. The CDR3 sequence is 15 residues long. CDR3: CASSLIGGVNYGYTF. The CDR3 DNA follows: TGTGCCAGCAGTTTAATAGGGGGCGTAAACTATGGCTACACCTTC.

The rearrangement uses TRBV6-1 and TRBJ2-2; D uncertain. Germline V gene sequence: CDR1 MNHNS, CDR2 SASEGT. The CDR3 has 17 amino acids. The ends were cut back, 5 bases at V and 5 bases at J, with 21 bases in the middle. This CDR3 reads CASSPFSVEIITGELFF. CDR3 bases: TGTGCCAGCAGTCCCTTCTCCGTTGAGATCATAACCGGGGAGCTGTTTTTT.

V gene TRBV12-3 or TRBV12-4 combines with J gene TRBJ1-4; D unresolved. The V and J ends lost 3 bases and 1 base respectively, with 9 bases between them. The CDR3 is 15 residues long. For the CDR3, the DNA is TGTGCCAGCAGTTTGATCAGCCAAACTAATGAAAAACTGTTTTTT. Residues: CASSLISQTNEKLFF.